What follows describes a single T cell receptor (beta chain). Its cognate antigen is unknown. The record originates from a study of Ad26.COV2.S vaccination and SARS-CoV-2 variants. Study summary: Doses of Ad26.COV2.S were injected into muscle once or twice, 56 days apart.

Only in-frame clones appear in the TCRdb table, and some are missing; sequencing was by immunoSEQ multiplex PCR. The sample includes fewer than 400,000 clones, around four fifths of them seen just once. Treatment in this sample: around 19 received Ad26.COV2.S at low or high dose, single or two shots; roughly 5 received placebo; per-sample allocation not given. Specimen acquisition occurred on day 63 following the initial vaccine or placebo injection. The trim removed 5 bases at V and 4 bases at J, leaving 14 bases unmatched. The CDR3 totals 18 residues. The germline V gene encodes CDR1 SEHNR and CDR2 FQNEAQ (reference sequence). The study's findings and limits: Similar non-spike TCR breadth was observed in recipients of vaccine and of placebo. The TCR breadth and depth analyses may have produced an underestimate of total T cell responses. A substantial breadth of spike-specific CD8+ and CD4+ T cell responses after vaccination has been reported.

This specimen consisted of peripheral blood, obtained in a trial of Ad26.COV2.S vaccine versus placebo. This receptor was obtained from a person between 18 and 65 years old who received the Ad26.COV2.S COVID-19 vaccine or a placebo. J is TRBJ1-1 and V is TRBV7-9, with 12 bases that match TRBD1. The CDR3 spells CASSLNPGQGAGGTEAFF. The CDR3 region has the DNA TGTGCCAGCAGCCTCAACCCGGGACAGGGGGCCGGGGGCACTGAAGCTTTCTTT.